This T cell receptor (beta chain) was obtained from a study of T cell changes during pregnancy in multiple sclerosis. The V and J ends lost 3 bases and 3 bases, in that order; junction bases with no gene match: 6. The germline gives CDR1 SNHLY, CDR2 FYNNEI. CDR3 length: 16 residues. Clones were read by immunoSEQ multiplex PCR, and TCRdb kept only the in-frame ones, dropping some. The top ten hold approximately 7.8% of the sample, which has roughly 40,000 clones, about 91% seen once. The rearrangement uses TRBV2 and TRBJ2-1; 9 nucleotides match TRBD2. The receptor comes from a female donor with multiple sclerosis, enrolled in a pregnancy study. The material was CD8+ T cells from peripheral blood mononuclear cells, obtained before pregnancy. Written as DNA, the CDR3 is TGTGCCAGCAGTGACCCTAGCGGGAACAACTACAATGAGCAGTTCTTC. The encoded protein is CASSDPSGNNYNEQFF. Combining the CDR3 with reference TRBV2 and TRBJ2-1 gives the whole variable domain EPEVTQTPSHQVTQMGQEVILRCVPISNHLYFYWYRQILGQKVEFLVSFYNNEISEKSEIFDDQFSVERPDGSNFTLKIRSTKLEDSAMYFCASSDPSGNNYNEQFFGPGTRLTVL.